The clone carrying this T cell receptor beta chain came up once. The data derive from a study of CD8 T cells in Susac syndrome. CD8+ and CD4+ T cells taken from blood had their TCR beta sequenced. RNA amounts of roughly 0.5 to 1 ug underwent reverse transcription with random hexamers. TCRdb passed the immunoSEQ multiplex PCR reads through MiXCR, listing each CDR3 protein once. The sample comprises around 190,000 distinct CDR3 sequences, approximately 93% of which are singletons, and 0.1% rests with the top ten. Per the germline V gene, CDR1 is SQVTM and CDR2 is ANQGSEA. The junction had 9 bases not matched to a gene; V was cut back by 3 bases and J by 2 bases. This CDR3 is 18 amino acids long.

Sequenced: CD4+ T cells from PBMCs. This TCR was sampled from a human donor in good health. The rearrangement joins TRBV29-1 to TRBJ2-3, with 15 nucleotides matching TRBD2. Here the CDR3 DNA reads TGCAGCGTTGAGTCGGGACTAGCGGGGGGAACCTACACAGATACGCAGTATTTT. It specifies CSVESGLAGGTYTDTQYF.